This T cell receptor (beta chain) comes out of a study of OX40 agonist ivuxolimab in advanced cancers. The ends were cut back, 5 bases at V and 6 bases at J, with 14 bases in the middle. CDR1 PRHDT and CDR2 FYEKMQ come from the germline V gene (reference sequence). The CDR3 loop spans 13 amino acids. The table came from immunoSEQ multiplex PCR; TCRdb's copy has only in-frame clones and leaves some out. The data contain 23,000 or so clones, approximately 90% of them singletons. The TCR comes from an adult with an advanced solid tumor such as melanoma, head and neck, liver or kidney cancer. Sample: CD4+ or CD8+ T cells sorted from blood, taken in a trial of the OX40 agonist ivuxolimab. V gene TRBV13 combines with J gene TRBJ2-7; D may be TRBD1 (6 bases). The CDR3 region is CASSPRGSSEQYF. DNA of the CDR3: TGTGCCAGCAGCCCTAGGGGGTCCAGCGAGCAGTACTTC. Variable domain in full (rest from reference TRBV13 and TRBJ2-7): AAGVIQSPRHLIKEKRETATLKCYPIPRHDTVYWYQQGPGQDPQFLISFYEKMQSDKGSIPDRFSAQQFSDYHSELNMSSLELGDSALYFCASSPRGSSEQYFGPGTRLTVT.